This T cell receptor beta chain stems from a study of shared clonotypes between healthy human individuals. Each PCR replicate from the sorted subsets contained about 200 ng DNA, which is about 30,000 T cell genomes. As originally analysed: Without quality scores, immunoSEQ junctional reads could not be filtered like full-length reads. Using immunoSEQ multiplex PCR, the repertoire was profiled, and TCRdb retains in-frame clones only, with some absent. V, J and clone size reflect that table, while D and trimming were determined from the DNA. This repertoire shows fewer than 2.5 million clones, 80% to 95% found once; its top ten account for about 0.34%. This CDR3 region has 13 residues. CDR1 is SNHLY, CDR2 FYNNEI, per germline. V was pared by 5 bases and J by 4 bases, with 5 bases of the junction left unmatched. A remark on this clone: The antigen remains undetermined. Other DNA sequences in this specimen translate into the identical CDR3.

Study findings and constraints: Sorted-subset samples were not fully sequenced, rarefaction indicated.

This chain links TRBV2 with TRBJ2-7; 7 nucleotides line up with TRBD1. What was sequenced was naive CD4+ T cells from PBMCs. As to subset: CD45RA+ positively selected. The sequence derives from a man between 18 and 29 years old in good health. Some clones in this sample may be carry-over from other donors' samples. The CDR3 sequence: CASSREGAYEQYF. In DNA, the CDR3 is TGTGCCAGCAGTCGTGAGGGGGCATACGAGCAGTACTTC.